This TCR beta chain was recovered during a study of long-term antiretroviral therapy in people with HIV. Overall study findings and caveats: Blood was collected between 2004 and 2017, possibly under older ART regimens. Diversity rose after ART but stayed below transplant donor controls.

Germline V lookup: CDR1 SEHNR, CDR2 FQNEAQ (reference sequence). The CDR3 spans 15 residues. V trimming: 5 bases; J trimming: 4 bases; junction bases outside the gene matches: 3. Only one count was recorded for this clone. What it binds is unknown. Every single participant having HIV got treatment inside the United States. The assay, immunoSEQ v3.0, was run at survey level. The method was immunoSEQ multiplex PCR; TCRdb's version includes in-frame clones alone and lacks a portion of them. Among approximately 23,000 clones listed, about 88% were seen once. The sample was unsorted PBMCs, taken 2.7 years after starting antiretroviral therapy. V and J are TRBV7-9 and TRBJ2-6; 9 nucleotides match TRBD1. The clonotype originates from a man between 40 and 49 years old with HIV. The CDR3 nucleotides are TGTGCCAGCAGCCGGGACAGGGCCGGGGCCAACGTCCTGACTTTC. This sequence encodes CASSRDRAGANVLTF. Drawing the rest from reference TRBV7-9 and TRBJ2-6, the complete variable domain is DTGVSQNPRHKITKRGQNVTFRCDPISEHNRLYWYRQTLGQGPEFLTYFQNEAQLEKSRLLSDRFSAERPKGSFSTLEIQRTEQGDSAMYLCASSRDRAGANVLTFGAGSRLTVL.